The 22 T cell receptor beta chains presented below share a single source sample, sequenced in a study of cytomegalovirus exposure and HLA in healthy donors. Primers for the PCR totalled 60 Vbeta and 13 Jbeta. Measured with immunoSEQ multiplex PCR; TCRdb has only the in-frame clones, and not every one. Of some 200,000 clones detected, about 86% appear once; the ten largest clones hold under 2.5%. The specimen was PBMCs. The receptors were sampled from a woman in her twenties or thirties in good health and CMV-seronegative.

This clone was recorded once. At one of its ends the junction is not consistent with the germline gene, which may arise from a read error. The J gene is TRBJ2-7, the V gene TRBV7-9, with TRBD2 matching over 7 bases. Germline loops: CDR1 SEHNR, CDR2 FQNEAQ (reference sequence). The CDR3 length is 12 residues. The CDR3 coding sequence is TGTTCCAGCAGCTCCGGGGGGTGGGAGCAGTACTTC. Residues: CSSSSGGWEQYF. The whole variable domain, filled in from reference TRBV7-9 and TRBJ2-7, reads DTGVSQNPRHKITKRGQNVTFRCDPISEHNRLYWYRQTLGQGPEFLTYFQNEAQLEKSRLLSDRFSAERPKGSFSTLEIQRTEQGDSAMYLCSSSSGGWEQYFGPGTRLTVT.

The gene calls are TRBV7-2 and TRBJ2-7; 10 nucleotides agree with TRBD1. The CDR3 runs 13 residues. Per the germline V gene, CDR1 is SGHTA and CDR2 is FQGNSA. After removal of 5 bases from V and 4 bases from J, the junction contained 2 bases not matched to a gene. CDR3 sequence: CASSRDRGYEQYF. The CDR3 DNA sequence: TGTGCCAGCAGCCGGGACAGGGGTTACGAGCAGTACTTC. Using reference TRBV7-2 and TRBJ2-7 for the parts outside the CDR3, the full variable domain is GAGVSQSPSNKVTEKGKDVELRCDPISGHTALYWYRQSLGQGLEFLIYFQGNSAPDKSGLPSDRFSAERTGGSVSTLTIQRTQQEDSAVYLCASSRDRGYEQYFGPGTRLTVT.

The chain combines TRBV28 with TRBJ2-7, with 9 bases that match TRBD1. The CDR3 runs to 14 residues. Trimming took 6 bases from V and 4 from J; bases not matched to a gene: 7. Germline V gene lookup returns CDR1 MDHEN and CDR2 SYDVKM. CDR3 residues: CASSSTGGPYEQYF. The CDR3 region has the DNA TGTGCCAGCAGCTCGACAGGGGGACCTTACGAGCAGTACTTC.

This rearrangement joins TRBV11-2 to TRBJ2-1, with 8 bases that match TRBD2. V was clipped by 3 bases and J by 7 bases; unmatched bases: 8. The length of the CDR3 is 15 residues. CDR1 is SGHAT, CDR2 FQNNGV, per germline. The CDR3 region is CASSLQRTSLNEQFF. In DNA form, the CDR3 reads TGTGCCAGCAGCTTGCAAAGGACTAGCCTAAATGAGCAGTTCTTC.

The genes are TRBV4-1 and TRBJ2-1, with TRBD2 matching over 7 bases. Germline V gene sequence: CDR1 MGHRA, CDR2 YSYEKL. V was pared by 0 bases and J by 3 bases, with 8 bases of the junction left unmatched. The CDR3 has 17 amino acids. The CDR3 protein is CASSQEGSGVGYNEQFF. DNA of the CDR3: TGCGCCAGCAGCCAAGAAGGCAGCGGGGTGGGCTACAATGAGCAGTTCTTC.

This clone has just a few counts. The chain combines TRBV7-2 with TRBJ2-1; 9 bases are shared with TRBD2. CDR1 is SGHTA and CDR2 is FQGNSA in the germline V gene. The CDR3 extends over 15 amino acids. Unmatched junction bases numbered 6, after V lost 1 base and J lost 8 bases. CDR3 nucleotides: TGTGCCAGCAGCTTAGGCGGGGGGGCCTTTTATGAGCAGTTCTTC. This encodes CASSLGGGAFYEQFF.

The chain joins TRBV18 to TRBJ1-2, with TRBD1 identical over 8 bases. In germline, CDR1 is KGHSH, CDR2 LQKENI. Germline trimming cut 1 base from V and 3 bases from J; bases unmatched to any gene: 10. The CDR3 is 17 amino acids. CDR3 nucleotides: TGTGCCAGCTCACCACAAGACAGGGGATCAGCCGACTATGGCTACACCTTC. It specifies CASSPQDRGSADYGYTF.

The chain combines TRBV7-9 with TRBJ1-2, with D unresolved. In germline, CDR1 is SEHNR, CDR2 FQNEAQ (reference sequence). The CDR3 consists of 14 residues. V was trimmed by 5 bases and J by 4 bases, leaving 14 bases between them. DNA of the CDR3: TGTGCCAGCAGCGCGAGCCTCTATAGCTATGGCTACACCTTC. Encoded protein: CASSASLYSYGYTF.

The genes are TRBV19 and TRBJ2-7; 8 positions agree with TRBD2. The CDR3 is 15 amino acids. Germline-derived CDR1 and CDR2 are LNHDA and SQIVND (reference sequence). Trimming removed 5 bases from V and 0 bases from J; junction bases left unmatched: 6. The CDR3 loop reads CASSETSVSSYEQYF. CDR3 bases: TGTGCCAGTAGTGAGACTAGCGTGAGCTCCTACGAGCAGTACTTC.

This chain connects TRBV7-2 to TRBJ2-7; 7 bases fit TRBD1. The trim removed 3 bases at V and 0 bases at J, leaving 2 bases unmatched. Germline loops: CDR1 SGHTA, CDR2 FQGNSA. This CDR3 spans 14 amino acids. This CDR3 reads CASSLAGGSYEQYF. In nucleotides, the CDR3 is TGTGCCAGCAGCTTGGCAGGGGGCTCCTACGAGCAGTACTTC.

In this sample, this clone turned up a few times. V is TRBV28 and J is TRBJ2-3, with D possibly TRBD2 on 6 matching bases. The CDR3 runs 15 residues. Germline V CDR1 and CDR2: MDHEN, SYDVKM. V lost 4 bases and J 3 bases, leaving 14 bases between the germline ends. In DNA, the CDR3 is TGTGCCAGCAGTTCTAGCGTCCCCGGAACAGATACGCAGTATTTT. Its protein is CASSSSVPGTDTQYF.

CDR3 in DNA: TGCGCCAGCAGCTTGGTTCTGGGGCTAGGGGAGCAGTACTTC. Translating it yields CASSLVLGLGEQYF. The rearrangement joins TRBV5-1 to TRBJ2-7; TRBD1 might be the D (5 bases). Germline V gene lookup returns CDR1 SGHRS and CDR2 YFSETQ. The CDR3 runs to 14 residues. With 0 bases removed from V and 7 bases from J, the gap between germline ends came to 14 bases.

On this clone itself: At one end, the junction sequence differs from germline, possibly due to a read error. The chain uses TRBV7-9 and TRBJ2-7, with 12 positions matching TRBD2. This CDR3 has 16 residues. Per germline, CDR1 SEHNR and CDR2 FQNEAQ (reference sequence). CDR3 in DNA: TGTTCCAGCAGCCCGTATCCTAGCGGGAGGGTCTACGAGCAGTACTTC. It is translated as CSSSPYPSGRVYEQYF. The whole variable domain, remainder taken from reference TRBV7-9 and TRBJ2-7, is DTGVSQNPRHKITKRGQNVTFRCDPISEHNRLYWYRQTLGQGPEFLTYFQNEAQLEKSRLLSDRFSAERPKGSFSTLEIQRTEQGDSAMYLCSSSPYPSGRVYEQYFGPGTRLTVT.

The chain couples TRBV27 to TRBJ1-2; D remains unclear. The CDR3 has 14 amino acids. Germline lookup yields CDR1 MNHEY and CDR2 SMNVEV (reference sequence). Trimming took 5 bases from V and 4 from J, leaving 14 bases between them. CDR3 in DNA: TGTGCCAGCAGTGTATACCCCGAGGTCTATGGCTACACCTTC. It codes for CASSVYPEVYGYTF.

The chain joins TRBV6-5 to TRBJ1-2; D perhaps matches TRBD1 (5 bases). The V and J ends lost 0 bases and 5 bases respectively, with 16 bases between them. Germline CDR1 MNHEY, CDR2 SVGAGI. CDR3 size: 16 residues. The CDR3 here is CASSYSMAGDSYGYTF. CDR3 DNA sequence: TGTGCCAGCAGTTACTCGATGGCGGGGGACTCTTATGGCTACACCTTC.

The chain is built from TRBV11-2 and TRBJ2-5; D is possibly TRBD2 (6 bases). V lost 3 bases and J lost 2, with 16 bases in between. CDR3 length equals 16 residues. Germline V gene sequence: CDR1 SGHAT, CDR2 FQNNGV. CDR3 DNA sequence: TGTGCCAGCAGCTTTATCGCGGGCGCGGGGCAAGAGACCCAGTACTTC. It is translated as CASSFIAGAGQETQYF.

This clone was seen a few times. This sequence joins TRBV2 and TRBJ1-3; the D is unclear. The length of the CDR3 is 13 residues. With 11 bases removed from V and 7 bases from J, the gap between germline ends came to 18 bases. Per the germline V gene, CDR1 is SNHLY and CDR2 is FYNNEI. CDR3 protein: CAAKIGGLNTIYF. The CDR3 nucleotides are TGTGCCGCGAAGATCGGAGGGTTGAACACCATATATTTT.

The gene calls are TRBV10-3 and TRBJ1-1, with D maybe TRBD1 (5 bases). Trimming removed 0 bases at V and 4 bases at J, with 9 bases between. The CDR3 totals 14 residues. Germline loops: CDR1 ENHRY, CDR2 SYGVKD. CDR3 nucleotides: TGTGCCATCAGTGAGTCTATAGGGGTCACTGAAGCTTTCTTT. Translated: CAISESIGVTEAFF.

The rearrangement links TRBV7-2 to TRBJ2-7; D gene uncertain. CDR1 and CDR2 from the germline V gene are SGHTA and FQGNSA. The CDR3 loop spans 12 amino acids. Trimming cost V 1 base and J 1 base, with 2 bases left between them. CDR3 residues: CASSLVSYEQYF. Written as DNA, the CDR3 is TGTGCCAGCAGCTTAGTATCCTACGAGCAGTACTTC.

V and J are TRBV28 and TRBJ1-1; 9 nucleotides agree with TRBD1. The CDR3 extends over 13 amino acids. Looked up from germline, CDR1 is MDHEN and CDR2 is SYDVKM. J lost 4 bases, V lost 6 bases, and 3 bases had no gene match. The CDR3 spells CASSPTGGTEAFF. In DNA form, the CDR3 reads TGTGCCAGCAGCCCGACAGGGGGCACTGAAGCTTTCTTT.

This clone was picked up a small number of times. This chain connects TRBV28 to TRBJ2-3, with TRBD2 matching over 11 bases. Per the germline V gene, CDR1 is MDHEN and CDR2 is SYDVKM. J lost 2 bases, V lost 8 bases, and 6 bases had no gene match. This CDR3 is built from 15 residues. DNA of the CDR3: TGTGCCAGCCGTTCGGGACTAGCGGTCACAGATACGCAGTATTTT. Translated: CASRSGLAVTDTQYF.

The rearrangement joins TRBV11-2 to TRBJ1-2; 8 bases are shared with TRBD1. Germline values: CDR1 SGHAT, CDR2 FQNNGV. Trimming removed 1 base from V and 4 bases from J; junction bases left unmatched: 2. The CDR3 totals 14 residues. Here the CDR3 reads CASSLGTGIYGYTF. CDR3 coding DNA: TGTGCCAGCAGCTTAGGGACAGGGATCTATGGCTACACCTTC.